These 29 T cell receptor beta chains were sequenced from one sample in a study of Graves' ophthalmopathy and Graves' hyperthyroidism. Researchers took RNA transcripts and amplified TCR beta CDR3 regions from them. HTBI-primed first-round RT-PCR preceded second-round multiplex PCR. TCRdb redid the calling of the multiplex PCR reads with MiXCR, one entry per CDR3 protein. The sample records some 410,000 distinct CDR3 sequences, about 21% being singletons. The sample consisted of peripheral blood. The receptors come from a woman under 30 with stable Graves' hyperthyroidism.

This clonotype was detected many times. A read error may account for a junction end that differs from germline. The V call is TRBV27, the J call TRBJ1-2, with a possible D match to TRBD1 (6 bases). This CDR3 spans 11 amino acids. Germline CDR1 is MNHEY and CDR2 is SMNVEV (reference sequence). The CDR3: CASSSPYRASF. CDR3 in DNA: TGTGCCAGCAGTTCCCCCTACAGGGCCAGCTTC.

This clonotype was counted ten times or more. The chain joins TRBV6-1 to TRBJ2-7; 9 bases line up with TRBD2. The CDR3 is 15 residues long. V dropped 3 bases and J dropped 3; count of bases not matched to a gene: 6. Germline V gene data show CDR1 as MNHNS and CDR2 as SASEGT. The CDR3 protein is CASSEKTSGSYEQYF. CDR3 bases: TGTGCCAGCAGTGAGAAGACTAGCGGTAGCTACGAGCAGTACTTC.

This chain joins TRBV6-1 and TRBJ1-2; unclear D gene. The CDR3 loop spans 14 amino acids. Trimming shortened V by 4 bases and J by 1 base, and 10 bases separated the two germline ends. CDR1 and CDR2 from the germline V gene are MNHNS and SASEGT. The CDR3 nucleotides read TGTGCCAGCAGTGGGCCGATATTTAACTATGGCTACACCTTC. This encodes CASSGPIFNYGYTF.

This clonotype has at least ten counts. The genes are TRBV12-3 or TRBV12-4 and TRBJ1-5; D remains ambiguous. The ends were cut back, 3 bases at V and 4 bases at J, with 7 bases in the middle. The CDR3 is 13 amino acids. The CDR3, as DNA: TGTGCCAGCAGTTTTAAGGGAAATCAGCCCCAGCATTTT. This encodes CASSFKGNQPQHF.

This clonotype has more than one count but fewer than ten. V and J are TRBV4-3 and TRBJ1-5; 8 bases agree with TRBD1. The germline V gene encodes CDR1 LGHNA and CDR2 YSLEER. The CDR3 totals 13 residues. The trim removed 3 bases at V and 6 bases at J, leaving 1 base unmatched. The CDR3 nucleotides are TGCGCCAGCAGCCAGGACAGGGTTCAGCCCCAGCATTTT. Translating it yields CASSQDRVQPQHF.

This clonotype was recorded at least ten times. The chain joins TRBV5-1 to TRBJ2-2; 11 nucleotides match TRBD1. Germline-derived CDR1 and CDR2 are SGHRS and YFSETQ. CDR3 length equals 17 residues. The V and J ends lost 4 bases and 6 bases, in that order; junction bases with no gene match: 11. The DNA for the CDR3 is TGCGCCAGCAGCCGGAAACCGGGACAGGGGGTCGCCGGGGAGCTGTTTTTT. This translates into CASSRKPGQGVAGELFF.

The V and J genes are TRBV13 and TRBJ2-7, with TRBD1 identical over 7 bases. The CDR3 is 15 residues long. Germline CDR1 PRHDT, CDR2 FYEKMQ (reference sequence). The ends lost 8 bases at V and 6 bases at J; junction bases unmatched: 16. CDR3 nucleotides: TGTGCCAGCGCCGGCCGAGACAGGGCATATCGCGAGCAGTACTTC. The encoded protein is CASAGRDRAYREQYF.

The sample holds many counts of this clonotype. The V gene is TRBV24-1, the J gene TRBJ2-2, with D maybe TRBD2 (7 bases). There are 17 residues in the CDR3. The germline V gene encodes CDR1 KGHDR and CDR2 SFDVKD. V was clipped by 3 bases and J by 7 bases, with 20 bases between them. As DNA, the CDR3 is TGTGCCACCAGTGATCCCCCCGGGGGCGGGAGCGACGGGGAGCTGTTTTTT. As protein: CATSDPPGGGSDGELFF.

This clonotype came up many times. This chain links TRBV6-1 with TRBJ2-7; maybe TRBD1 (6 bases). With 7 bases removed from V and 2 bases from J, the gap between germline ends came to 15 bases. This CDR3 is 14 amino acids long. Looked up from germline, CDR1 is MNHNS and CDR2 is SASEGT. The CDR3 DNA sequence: TGTGCCAGCATCCCCCAGGGGAGAACCTACGAGCAGTACTTC. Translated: CASIPQGRTYEQYF.

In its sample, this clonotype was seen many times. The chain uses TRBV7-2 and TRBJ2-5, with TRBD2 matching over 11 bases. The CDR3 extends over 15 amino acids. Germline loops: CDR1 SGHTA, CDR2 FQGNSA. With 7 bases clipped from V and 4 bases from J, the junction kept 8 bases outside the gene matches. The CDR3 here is CASTKDLAGGETQYF. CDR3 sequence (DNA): TGTGCCAGCACCAAGGATCTAGCGGGAGGAGAGACCCAGTACTTC. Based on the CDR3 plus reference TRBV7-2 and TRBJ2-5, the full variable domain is GAGVSQSPSNKVTEKGKDVELRCDPISGHTALYWYRQSLGQGLEFLIYFQGNSAPDKSGLPSDRFSAERTGGSVSTLTIQRTQQEDSAVYLCASTKDLAGGETQYFGPGTRLLVL.

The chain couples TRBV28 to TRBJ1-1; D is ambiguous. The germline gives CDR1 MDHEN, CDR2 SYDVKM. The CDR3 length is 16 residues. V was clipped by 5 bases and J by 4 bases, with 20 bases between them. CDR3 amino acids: CASSKRAPWDATEAFF. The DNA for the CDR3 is TGTGCCAGCAGTAAACGGGCCCCCTGGGATGCCACTGAAGCTTTCTTT.

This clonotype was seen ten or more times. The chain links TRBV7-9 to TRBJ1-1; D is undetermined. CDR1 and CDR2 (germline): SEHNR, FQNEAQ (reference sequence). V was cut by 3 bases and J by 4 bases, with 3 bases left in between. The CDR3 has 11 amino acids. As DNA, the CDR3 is TGTGCCAGCAGCTTTGCCACTGAAGCTTTCTTT. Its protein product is CASSFATEAFF.

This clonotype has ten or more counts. CDR3 protein: CASSQRGAVSETQYF. CDR3 DNA sequence: TGTGCCAGCTCCCAACGGGGGGCGGTTTCGGAGACCCAGTACTTC. This chain links TRBV28 with TRBJ2-5; D is possibly TRBD2 (7 bases). The V gene lost 8 bases and the J gene lost 5 bases, with 21 bases spanning the gap. This CDR3 has 15 residues. The germline V gene encodes CDR1 MDHEN and CDR2 SYDVKM.

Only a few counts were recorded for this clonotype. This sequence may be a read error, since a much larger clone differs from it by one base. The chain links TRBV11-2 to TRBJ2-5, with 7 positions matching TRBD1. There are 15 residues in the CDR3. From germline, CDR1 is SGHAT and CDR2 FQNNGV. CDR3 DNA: TGTGCCAGCAGCACCAGGGGGTGGTCGCAAGAGACCAAGTACTTC. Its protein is CASSTRGWSQETKYF. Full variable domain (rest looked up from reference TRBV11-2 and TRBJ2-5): EAGVAQSPRYKIIEKRQSVAFWCNPISGHATLYWYQQILGQGPKLLIQFQNNGVVDDSQLPKDRFSAERLKGVDSTLKIQPAKLEDSAVYLCASSTRGWSQETKYFGPGTRLLVL.

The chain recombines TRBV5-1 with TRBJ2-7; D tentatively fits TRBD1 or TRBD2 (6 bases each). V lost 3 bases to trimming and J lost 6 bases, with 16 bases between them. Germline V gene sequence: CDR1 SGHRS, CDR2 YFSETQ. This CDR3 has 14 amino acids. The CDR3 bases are TGCGCCAGCAGCTGGAGTCGCGGGACACCCGAGCAGTACTTC. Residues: CASSWSRGTPEQYF.

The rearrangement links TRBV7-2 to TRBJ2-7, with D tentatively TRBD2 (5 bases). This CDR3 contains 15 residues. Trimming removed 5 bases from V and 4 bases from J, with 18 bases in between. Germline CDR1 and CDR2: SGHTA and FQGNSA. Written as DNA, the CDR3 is TGTGCCAGCAGCCCCGACTCGTCTAGCTTTTACGAGCAGTACTTC. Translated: CASSPDSSSFYEQYF.

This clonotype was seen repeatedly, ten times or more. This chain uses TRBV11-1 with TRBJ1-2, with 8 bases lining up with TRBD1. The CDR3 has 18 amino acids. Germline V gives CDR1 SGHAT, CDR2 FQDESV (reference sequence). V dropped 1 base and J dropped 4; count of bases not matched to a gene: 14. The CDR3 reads CASSLVPIWTGLIYGYTF. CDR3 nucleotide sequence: TGTGCCAGCAGCTTAGTCCCAATTTGGACAGGGCTTATCTATGGCTACACCTTC.

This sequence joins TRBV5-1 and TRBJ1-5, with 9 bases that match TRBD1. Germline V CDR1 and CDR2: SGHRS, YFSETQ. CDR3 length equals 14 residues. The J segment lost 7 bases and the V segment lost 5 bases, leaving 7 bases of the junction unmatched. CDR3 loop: CASRPTGGGQPQHF. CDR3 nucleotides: TGCGCCAGCAGGCCAACAGGGGGCGGGCAGCCCCAGCATTTT.

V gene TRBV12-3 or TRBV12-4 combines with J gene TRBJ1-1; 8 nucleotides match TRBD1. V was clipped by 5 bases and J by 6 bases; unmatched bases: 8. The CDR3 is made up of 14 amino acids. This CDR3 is CASSTGGFNAEAFF. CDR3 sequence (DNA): TGTGCCAGCAGTACAGGGGGGTTTAACGCTGAAGCTTTCTTT.

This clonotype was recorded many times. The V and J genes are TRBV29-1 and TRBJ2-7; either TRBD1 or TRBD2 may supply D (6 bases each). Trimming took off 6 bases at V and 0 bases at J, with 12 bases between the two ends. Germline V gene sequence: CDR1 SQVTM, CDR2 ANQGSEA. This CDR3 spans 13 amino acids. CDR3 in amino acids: CSVGGTSSYEQYF. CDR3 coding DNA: TGCAGCGTCGGCGGGACAAGCTCCTACGAGCAGTACTTC.

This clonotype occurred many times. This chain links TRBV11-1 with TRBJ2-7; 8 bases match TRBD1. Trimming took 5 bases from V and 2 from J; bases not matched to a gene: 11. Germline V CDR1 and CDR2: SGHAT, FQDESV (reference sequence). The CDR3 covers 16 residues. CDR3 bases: TGTGCCAGCAGCCGGCCCGGACAGGGAAGCGCCTACGAGCAGTACTTC. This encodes CASSRPGQGSAYEQYF.

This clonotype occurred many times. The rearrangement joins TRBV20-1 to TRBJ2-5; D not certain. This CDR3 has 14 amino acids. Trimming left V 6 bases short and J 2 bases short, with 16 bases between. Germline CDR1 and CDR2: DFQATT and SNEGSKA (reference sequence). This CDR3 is CSAKWMGRQETQYF. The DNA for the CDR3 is TGCAGTGCAAAATGGATGGGCAGACAAGAGACCCAGTACTTC.

The CDR3 spells CASSNRGAARGLKTQYF. The CDR3 nucleotides are TGTGCCAGCAGTAACCGGGGGGCAGCGCGGGGGCTGAAGACCCAGTACTTC. This chain joins TRBV6-5 and TRBJ2-5; possible D gene TRBD2, 7 bases. Trimming pared 5 bases from V and 6 bases from J, leaving 25 bases between. The CDR3 is 17 amino acids. Looked up from germline, CDR1 is MNHEY and CDR2 is SVGAGI.

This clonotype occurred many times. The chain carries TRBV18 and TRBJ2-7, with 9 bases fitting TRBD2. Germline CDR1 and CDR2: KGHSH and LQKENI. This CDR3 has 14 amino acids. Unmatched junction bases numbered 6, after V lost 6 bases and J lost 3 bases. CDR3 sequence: CASSPSGVGYEQYF. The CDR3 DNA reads TGTGCCAGCTCGCCTAGCGGGGTAGGCTACGAGCAGTACTTC.

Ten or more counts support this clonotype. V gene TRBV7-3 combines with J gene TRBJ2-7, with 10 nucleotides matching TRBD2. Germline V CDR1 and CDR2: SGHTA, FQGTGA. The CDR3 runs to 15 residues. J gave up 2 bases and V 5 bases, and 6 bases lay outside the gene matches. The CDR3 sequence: CASSPRAGGTYEQYF. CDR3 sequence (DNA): TGTGCCAGCAGCCCCAGAGCGGGAGGGACCTACGAGCAGTACTTC.

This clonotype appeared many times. The CDR3 protein is CSARWRTGPNYGYTF. The CDR3, as DNA: TGCAGTGCTAGATGGAGGACAGGGCCTAACTATGGCTACACCTTC. The chain recombines TRBV20-1 with TRBJ1-2; TRBD1 matches at 8 bases. The J segment lost 0 bases and the V segment lost 2 bases, leaving 5 bases of the junction unmatched. CDR3 length: 15 residues. Germline V gene data show CDR1 as DFQATT and CDR2 as SNEGSKA (reference sequence).

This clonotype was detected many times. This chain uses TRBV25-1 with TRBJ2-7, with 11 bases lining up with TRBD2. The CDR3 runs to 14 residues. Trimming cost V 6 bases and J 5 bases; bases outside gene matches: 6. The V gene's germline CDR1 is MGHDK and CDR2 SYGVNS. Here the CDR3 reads CASRTSGSYNEQYF. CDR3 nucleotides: TGTGCCAGCAGAACTAGCGGGAGCTACAACGAGCAGTACTTC.

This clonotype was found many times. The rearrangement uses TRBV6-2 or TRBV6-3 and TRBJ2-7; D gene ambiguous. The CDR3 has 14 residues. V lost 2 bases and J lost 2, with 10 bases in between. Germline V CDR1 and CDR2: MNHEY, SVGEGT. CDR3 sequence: CASSYLGATYEQYF. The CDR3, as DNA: TGTGCCAGCAGTTACCTTGGAGCGACCTACGAGCAGTACTTC.

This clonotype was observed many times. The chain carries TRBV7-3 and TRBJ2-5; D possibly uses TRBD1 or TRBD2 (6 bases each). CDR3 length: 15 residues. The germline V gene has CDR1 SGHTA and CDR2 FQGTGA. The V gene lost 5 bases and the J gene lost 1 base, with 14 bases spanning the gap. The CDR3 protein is CASSRKGGTQETQYF. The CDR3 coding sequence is TGTGCCAGCAGCCGGAAGGGGGGTACCCAAGAGACCCAGTACTTC.